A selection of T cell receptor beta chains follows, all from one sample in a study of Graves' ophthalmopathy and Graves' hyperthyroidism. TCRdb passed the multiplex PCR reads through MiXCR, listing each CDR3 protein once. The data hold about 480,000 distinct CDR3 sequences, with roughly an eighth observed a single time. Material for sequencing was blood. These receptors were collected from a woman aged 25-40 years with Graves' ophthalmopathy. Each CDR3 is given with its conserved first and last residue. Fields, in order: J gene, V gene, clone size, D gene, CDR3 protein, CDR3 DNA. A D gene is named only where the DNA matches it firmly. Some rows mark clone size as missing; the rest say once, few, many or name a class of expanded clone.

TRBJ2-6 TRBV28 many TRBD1 CASSHDRGHIGANVLTF TGTGCCAGCAGCCATGACAGGGGGCACATCGGGGCCAACGTCCTGACTTTC
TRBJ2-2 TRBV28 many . CASSDRRPNTGELFF TGTGCCAGCAGTGACCGTCGACCAAACACCGGGGAGCTGTTTTTT
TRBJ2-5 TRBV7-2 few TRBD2 CASSLFSRGGRETQYF TGTGCCAGCAGCTTATTCTCGCGGGGGGGCCGGGAGACCCAGTACTTC
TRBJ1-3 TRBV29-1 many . CSVEGGRAGNTIYF TGCAGCGTTGAAGGTGGCAGGGCTGGAAACACCATATATTTT
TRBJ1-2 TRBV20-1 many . CSARGNWARGGYTF TGCAGTGCTAGAGGAAACTGGGCTCGAGGTGGCTACACCTTC
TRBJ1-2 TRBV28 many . CASRKRVAIRGYTF TGTGCCAGCAGGAAAAGGGTCGCTATTCGGGGCTACACCTTC
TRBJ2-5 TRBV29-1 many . CSVVGGGFGETQYF TGCAGCGTTGTCGGGGGCGGTTTTGGAGAGACCCAGTACTTC
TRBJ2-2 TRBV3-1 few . CASSQWRSNTGELFF TGTGCCAGCAGCCAATGGCGGTCGAACACCGGGGAGCTGTTTTTT
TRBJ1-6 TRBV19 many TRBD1 CATAFRGSSPLHF TGTGCCACCGCGTTCAGGGGGTCATCACCCCTCCACTTT
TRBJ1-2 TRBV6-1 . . CASSRSGGNYGYTF TGTGCCAGCAGCCGCTCCGGGGGTAACTATGGCTACACCTTC
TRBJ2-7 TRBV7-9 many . CASSLSTAYEQYF TGTGCCAGCAGCTTAAGTACAGCCTACGAGCAGTACTTC
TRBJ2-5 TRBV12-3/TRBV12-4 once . CASTPGEKETQYF TGTGCCAGCACCCCCGGGGAGAAAGAGACCCAGTACTTC
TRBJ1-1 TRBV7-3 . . CASSLAPGLNTEAFF TGTGCCAGCAGCTTAGCCCCCGGGCTAAACACTGAAGCTTTCTTT
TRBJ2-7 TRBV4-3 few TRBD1 CASSQVTGDPYEQYF TGCGCCAGCAGCCAAGTGACAGGGGACCCCTACGAGCAGTACTTC
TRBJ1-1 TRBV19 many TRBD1 CASRAYGTGIMNTEAFF TGTGCCAGTAGAGCTTATGGGACAGGGATTATGAACACTGAAGCTTTCTTT
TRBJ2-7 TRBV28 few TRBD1 CASSPKTNAGTGLSYEQYF TGTGCCAGCAGTCCTAAAACTAACGCCGGGACAGGGTTATCCTACGAGCAGTACTTC
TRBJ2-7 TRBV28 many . CASSSDIEQYF TGTGCCAGCAGTTCCGATATCGAGCAGTACTTC
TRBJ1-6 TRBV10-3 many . CAISESMDSPLHF TGTGCCATCAGTGAGTCGATGGATTCACCCCTCCACTTT
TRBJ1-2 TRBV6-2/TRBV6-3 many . CASSFPPEPYYGYTF TGTGCCAGCAGTTTCCCCCCTGAACCCTACTATGGCTACACCTTC
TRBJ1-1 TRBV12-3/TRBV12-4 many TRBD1 CASSLAGTGVTEAFF TGTGCCAGCAGTTTGGCCGGGACAGGGGTCACTGAAGCTTTCTTT
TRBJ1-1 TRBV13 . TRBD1 CASQTGYNTEAFF TGTGCCAGCCAGACAGGGTATAACACTGAAGCTTTCTTT
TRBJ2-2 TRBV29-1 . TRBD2 CSVDTSGGNTGELFF TGCAGCGTCGATACTAGCGGGGGGAACACCGGGGAGCTGTTTTTT
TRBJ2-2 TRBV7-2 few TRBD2 CASSLAWGGVGELFF TGTGCCAGCAGCTTAGCCTGGGGGGGGGTCGGGGAGCTGTTTTTT
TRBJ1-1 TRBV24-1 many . CATSGGRGEASF TGTGCCACCAGTGGCGGTCGGGGAGAAGCTTCCTTT
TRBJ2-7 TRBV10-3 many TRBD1 CAISKSYRGQDNEQYF TGTGCCATCAGTAAGTCGTACAGGGGGCAGGACAACGAGCAGTACTTC
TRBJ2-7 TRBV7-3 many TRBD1 CASSLKGTGPSQISYEQYF TGTGCCAGCAGCTTAAAAGGGACAGGGCCCTCCCAAATCTCCTACGAGCAGTACTTC
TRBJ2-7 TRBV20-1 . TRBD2 CSAGSPSSGRKYEQYF TGCAGTGCTGGGTCCCCCTCTAGCGGGAGGAAGTACGAGCAGTACTTC
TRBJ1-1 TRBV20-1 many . CSAPRVMNTEAFF TGCAGTGCTCCCCGGGTTATGAACACTGAAGCTTTCTTT
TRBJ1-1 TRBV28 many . CASERVNTEAFF TGTGCCAGCGAACGGGTCAACACTGAAGCTTTCTTT
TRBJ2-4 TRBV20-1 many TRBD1 CSARDPQGSKNIQYF TGCAGTGCTAGAGATCCACAGGGGAGCAAAAACATTCAGTACTTC
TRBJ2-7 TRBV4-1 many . CASSQRAGWTTEQYF TGCGCCAGCAGCCAACGAGCAGGTTGGACTACCGAGCAGTACTTC
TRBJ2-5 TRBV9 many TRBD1 CASSAGTGGQETQYF TGTGCCAGCAGCGCCGGGACAGGGGGCCAAGAGACCCAGTACTTC
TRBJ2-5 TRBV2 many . CASSDSELETQYF TGTGCCAGCAGTGACTCAGAATTAGAGACCCAGTACTTC
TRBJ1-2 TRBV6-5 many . CTSSYRDGVYGYTF TGTACCAGCAGTTACAGGGACGGAGTCTATGGCTACACCTTC
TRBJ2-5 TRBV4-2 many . CASSPTDRTEETQYF TGTGCCAGCAGCCCTACGGACAGAACAGAAGAGACCCAGTACTTC
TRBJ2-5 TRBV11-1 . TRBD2 CASSQLAGGPGQETQYF TGTGCCAGCAGCCAACTAGCGGGGGGCCCGGGCCAAGAGACCCAGTACTTC
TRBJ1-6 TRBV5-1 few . CASAKDPRDSPLHF TGCGCCAGCGCCAAGGACCCGCGGGATTCACCCCTCCACTTT
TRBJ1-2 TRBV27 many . CASSLVGAENRYGYTF TGTGCCAGCAGCCTGGTGGGGGCGGAGAATCGGTATGGCTACACCTTC
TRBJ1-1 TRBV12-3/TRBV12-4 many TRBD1 CASSPDRAVSEAFF TGTGCCAGCAGCCCGGACAGGGCCGTTTCTGAAGCTTTCTTT
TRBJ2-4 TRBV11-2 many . CASSRGTAKNIQYF TGTGCCAGCAGCCGAGGGACAGCCAAAAACATTCAGTACTTC
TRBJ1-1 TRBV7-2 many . CASSFRSTNTEAFF TGTGCCAGCAGCTTCCGGAGTACGAACACTGAAGCTTTCTTT
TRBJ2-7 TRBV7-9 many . CASSPSVEQYF TGTGCCAGCTCCCCGTCGGTTGAGCAGTACTTC
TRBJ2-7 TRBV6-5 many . CASSYRGSWQVPYEQYF TGTGCCAGCAGTTATAGAGGGTCGTGGCAGGTCCCCTACGAGCAGTACTTC
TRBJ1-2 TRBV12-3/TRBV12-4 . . CASSLVVGGGLKGYTF TGTGCCAGCAGTTTAGTGGTTGGAGGTGGGTTGAAAGGCTACACCTTC
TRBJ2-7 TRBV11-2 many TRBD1 CASSPGQGAVEQYF TGTGCCAGCAGCCCGGGACAGGGGGCAGTCGAGCAGTACTTC
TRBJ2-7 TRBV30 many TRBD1 CAWSVTGGRYEQYF TGTGCCTGGAGTGTTACAGGGGGCCGCTACGAGCAGTACTTC
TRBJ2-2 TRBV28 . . CASSRVANTGELFF TGTGCCAGCAGCAGGGTTGCGAACACCGGGGAGCTGTTTTTT
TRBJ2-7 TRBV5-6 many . CASSLVGTDYYEQYF TGTGCCAGCAGCTTGGTGGGGACTGATTATTACGAGCAGTACTTC
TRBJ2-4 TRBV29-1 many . CSVDTGAKNIQYF TGCAGCGTTGACACAGGGGCCAAAAACATTCAGTACTTC
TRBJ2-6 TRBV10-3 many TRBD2 CAISESPSGALSGANVLTF TGTGCCATCAGTGAGTCACCAAGCGGGGCACTCTCTGGGGCCAACGTCCTGACTTTC
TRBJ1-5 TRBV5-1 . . CASSLAAGVNQPQHF TGCGCCAGCAGCTTAGCGGCAGGGGTCAATCAGCCCCAGCATTTT
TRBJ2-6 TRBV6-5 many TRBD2 CASSPRELGGANVLTF TGTGCCAGCAGTCCGCGGGAGTTGGGTGGGGCCAACGTCCTGACTTTC
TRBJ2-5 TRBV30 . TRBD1 CAWRDRVETQYF TGTGCCTGGCGGGACAGGGTAGAGACCCAGTACTTC
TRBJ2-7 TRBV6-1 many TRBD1 CASSPLGQGSSYEQYF TGTGCCAGCAGTCCCCTGGGACAGGGGAGCTCCTACGAGCAGTACTTC
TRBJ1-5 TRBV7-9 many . CASTRGDQPQHF TGTGCCAGCACCAGAGGGGATCAGCCCCAGCATTTT